A single sample gave rise to the 23 T cell receptor beta chains below, sequenced in a study of spatial heterogeneity in lung cancer (dated by TCRdb to about 2019). Summary of the overall study and its limitations: The tumor nonsynonymous mutation count correlated with the number of expanded alpha and beta TCRs within the tumor.

Sample time point, as interpreted from the label and publication: sample taken at primary tumor resection. These receptors have no known antigen. Libraries were prepared through 5' RACE. The sequencer listed for this sample is NextSeq 500. TCRdb redid the processing of the public reads, applying fastp at Q25 and MiXCR, and retained in-frame beta chains. Entries that share a CDR3 protein sequence are merged under the most common genes and DNA. This sample comprises about 16,000 distinct CDR3 sequences, approximately 7% of them detected only once. In total, the top ten clones hold around 20% of the sample. Material: lung tumor tissue, obtained at surgery. The receptor set was obtained from a female donor with early-stage non-small cell lung cancer.

This clonotype was picked up a small number of times. This sequence joins TRBV20-1 and TRBJ1-1, with D maybe TRBD1 (6 bases). CDR1 and CDR2 (germline): DFQATT, SNEGSKA (reference sequence). This CDR3 region has 13 residues. Trimming pared 1 base from V and 3 bases from J, leaving 9 bases between. The CDR3 DNA reads TGCAGTGCTAGAGTAGGGGGGGACACTGAAGCTTTCTTT. Its protein product is CSARVGGDTEAFF.

This clonotype was observed many times. This CDR3 is CASSVGGPVGGYTF. CDR3 bases: TGTGCCAGCAGCGTCGGGGGGCCCGTTGGAGGCTACACCTTC. This chain links TRBV9 with TRBJ1-2; tentative D call: TRBD1 (6 bases). There are 14 residues in the CDR3. CDR1 is SGDLS, CDR2 YYNGEE, per germline. V was pared by 2 bases and J by 8 bases, with 16 bases between.

A remark on this clonotype: A read error may be the cause here, since a much bigger clone is one base away. This chain links TRBV6-2 or TRBV6-3 with TRBJ1-1, with 8 bases matching TRBD1. Per the germline V gene, CDR1 is MNHEY and CDR2 is SVGEGT. CDR3 length equals 14 residues. The CDR3 spells CASNPADREGEPFF. In nucleotides, the CDR3 is TGTGCCAGCAACCCCGCGGACAGGGAGGGTGAACCTTTCTTT.

This chain joins TRBV3-1 and TRBJ2-7, with no clear D. Per the germline V gene, CDR1 is LGHDT and CDR2 is YNNKEL (reference sequence). Trimming removed 4 bases from V and 2 bases from J, with 12 bases in between. CDR3 size: 14 residues. CDR3 residues: CASSPLGSAYEQYF. The CDR3 nucleotides read TGTGCCAGCAGCCCTCTGGGGTCCGCCTACGAGCAGTACTTC.

This clonotype came up many times. J is TRBJ2-3 and V is TRBV28; TRBD2 aligns across 9 bases. The CDR3 consists of 15 residues. Germline values: CDR1 MDHEN, CDR2 SYDVKM. The V and J ends lost 4 bases and 2 bases, in that order; junction bases with no gene match: 4. DNA for the CDR3: TGTGCCAGCAGTTCTCCTAGCGGGGACACAGATACGCAGTATTTT. Translation gives CASSSPSGDTDTQYF.

The chain carries TRBV20-1 and TRBJ2-4; D not certain. The germline V gene encodes CDR1 DFQATT and CDR2 SNEGSKA (reference sequence). The CDR3 has 14 amino acids. Trimming took off 3 bases at V and 0 bases at J, with 9 bases between the two ends. DNA of the CDR3: TGCAGTGCTAGCAGTACAGTAGCCAAAAACATTCAGTACTTC. It encodes CSASSTVAKNIQYF.

The sample holds many counts of this clonotype. The gene calls are TRBV6-2 or TRBV6-3 and TRBJ2-1; the match to TRBD2 covers 13 bases. Germline assignment: CDR1 MNHEY and CDR2 SVGEGT. This CDR3 spans 15 amino acids. The V gene end was trimmed by 6 bases and the J gene end by 7 bases; junction bases not matched to a gene: 6. CDR3 nucleotides: TGTGCCAGCAGCCCATGGACTAGCGGGGGTAATGAGCAGTTCTTC. Protein sequence: CASSPWTSGGNEQFF.

This clonotype occurred many times. The chain is built from TRBV3-1 and TRBJ2-1; either TRBD1 or TRBD2 may fit D (6 bases each). The ends were cut back, 5 bases at V and 10 bases at J, with 12 bases in the middle. This CDR3 region has 12 residues. CDR1 and CDR2 from the germline V gene are LGHDT and YNNKEL (reference sequence). Here the CDR3 reads CASSFQGREQFF. In DNA form, the CDR3 reads TGTGCCAGCAGCTTCCAGGGGAGGGAGCAGTTCTTC.

The sample holds many counts of this clonotype. The V gene is TRBV10-1, the J gene TRBJ2-1; D is perhaps TRBD2 (6 bases). Germline values: CDR1 WNHNN, CDR2 SYGVQD (reference sequence). CDR3 length equals 16 residues. Trimming took 6 bases from V and 2 from J, leaving 17 bases between them. The CDR3 DNA is TGCGCCAGCAGCCCAAGGATGGGAGGTGCCTACAATGAGCAGTTCTTC. Translation: CASSPRMGGAYNEQFF.

This clonotype rates as medium-sized. V and J are TRBV12-3 or TRBV12-4 and TRBJ1-1; D may be TRBD1 (5 bases). The CDR3 is made up of 13 amino acids. V lost 5 bases, J lost 8 bases, and 15 bases lay in between. The CDR3 here is CASSPRRGEEAFF. CDR3 sequence (DNA): TGTGCCAGCAGTCCCCGGCGGGGGGAGGAAGCTTTCTTT.

This clonotype was recorded many times. This rearrangement joins TRBV28 to TRBJ1-2, with 9 nucleotides matching TRBD1. The CDR3 loop spans 15 amino acids. V lost 3 bases, J lost 3 bases, and 5 bases stayed unmatched. Germline loops: CDR1 MDHEN, CDR2 SYDVKM. In DNA form, the CDR3 reads TGTGCCAGCAGTTTTGGGGACAGGGACTACTATGGCTACACCTTC. Protein sequence: CASSFGDRDYYGYTF.

This clonotype has at least ten counts. This sequence joins TRBV19 and TRBJ2-1, with 8 nucleotides matching TRBD1. Trimming removed 2 bases from V and 9 bases from J; junction bases left unmatched: 9. Looked up from germline, CDR1 is LNHDA and CDR2 is SQIVND (reference sequence). The CDR3 contains 15 residues. As DNA, the CDR3 is TGTGCCAGTAGTATATACGGCAGGGGGCAGGGTGAGCAGTTCTTC. It translates to CASSIYGRGQGEQFF. Supplemented by reference TRBV19 and TRBJ2-1, the full variable domain reads DGGITQSPKYLFRKEGQNVTLSCEQNLNHDAMYWYRQDPGQGLRLIYYSQIVNDFQKGDIAEGYSVSREKKESFPLTVTSAQKNPTAFYLCASSIYGRGQGEQFFGPGTRLTVL.

The chain joins TRBV28 to TRBJ2-2; possibly TRBD1 for D (6 bases). Germline V lookup: CDR1 MDHEN, CDR2 SYDVKM. The length of the CDR3 is 16 residues. Trimming took off 7 bases at V and 7 bases at J, with 22 bases between the two ends. The DNA of the CDR3 is TGTGCCAGCACCTTCGCCGTCAAGGGGGTGGGCGGGGAGCTGTTTTTT. It is translated as CASTFAVKGVGGELFF.

This clonotype was seen ten or more times. The rearrangement uses TRBV24-1 and TRBJ2-3; D remains unclear. CDR1 and CDR2 from the germline V gene are KGHDR and SFDVKD. The germline V and J ends were trimmed by 7 bases and 5 bases, with 12 bases remaining between them. This CDR3 contains 13 residues. The CDR3 region has the DNA TGTGCCACCAGCCCGGGCACTGAAGATACGCAGTATTTT. The encoded protein is CATSPGTEDTQYF.

The V and J genes are TRBV12-3 or TRBV12-4 and TRBJ1-5, with 8 bases identical to TRBD1. V trimming: 6 bases; J trimming: 7 bases; junction bases outside the gene matches: 8. The CDR3 consists of 14 residues. CDR3 nucleotide sequence: TGTGCCAGCAGCTACGACAGGGGAAGGCAGCCCCAGCATTTT. Amino acids: CASSYDRGRQPQHF.

Points on this clonotype: A read error is likely, as this CDR3 ends without the conserved phenylalanine or tryptophan. The chain uses TRBV3-1 and TRBJ2-7; 7 bases line up with TRBD1. The length of the CDR3 is 14 residues. The germline gives CDR1 LGHDT, CDR2 YNNKEL (reference sequence). With V trimmed by 5 bases and J by 4 bases, 8 bases remained unmatched. CDR3: CASSSGQGVYEQYS. CDR3 DNA sequence: TGTGCCAGCAGCTCCGGCCAGGGGGTTTACGAGCAGTACTCC.

This clonotype was seen repeatedly, ten times or more. This rearrangement joins TRBV5-1 to TRBJ2-7; 7 nucleotides align to TRBD1. V shed 0 bases and J 3 bases; nucleotides not matched to a gene: 9. From germline, CDR1 is SGHRS and CDR2 YFSETQ. The CDR3 contains 16 residues. The CDR3 loop is CASSLAPTGNNYEQYF. CDR3 nucleotides: TGCGCCAGCAGCTTGGCCCCGACAGGGAATAACTACGAGCAGTACTTC. Complete variable domain (other parts from reference TRBV5-1 and TRBJ2-7): KAGVTQTPRYLIKTRGQQVTLSCSPISGHRSVSWYQQTPGQGLQFLFEYFSETQRNKGNFPGRFSGRQFSNSRSEMNVSTLELGDSALYLCASSLAPTGNNYEQYFGPGTRLTVT.

CDR3 sequence reads: CASSSSYSNQPQHF. The DNA of the CDR3 is TGTGCCAGCAGTTCATCTTATAGCAATCAGCCCCAGCATTTT. The chain uses TRBV28 and TRBJ1-5; the D is unclear. The CDR3 runs 14 residues. Germline CDR1 MDHEN, CDR2 SYDVKM. Trimming cost V 4 bases and J 0 bases, with 7 bases left between them.

The V gene is TRBV20-1, the J gene TRBJ1-5, with 7 bases aligning to TRBD1. Germline V gives CDR1 DFQATT, CDR2 SNEGSKA (reference sequence). The CDR3 runs to 15 residues. After removal of 2 bases from V and 0 bases from J, the junction contained 4 bases not matched to a gene. CDR3 DNA: TGCAGTGCTAGATATGACAGGGTTAGCAATCAGCCCCAGCATTTT. This codes for CSARYDRVSNQPQHF.

This clonotype appeared many times. The DNA for the CDR3 is TGTGCCAGCAGGAGAGGGGACCGGAACACTGAAGCTTTCTTT. Its translation: CASRRGDRNTEAFF. The chain links TRBV27 to TRBJ1-1; perhaps TRBD1 as D (5 bases). CDR1 is MNHEY and CDR2 is SMNVEV in the germline V gene (reference sequence). This CDR3 comprises 14 residues. V was shortened by 6 bases and J by 1 base, with 12 bases between the two germline ends.

This clonotype was observed at least ten times. V and J are TRBV7-2 and TRBJ2-1; the D call may be TRBD1 or TRBD2 (5 bases each). In germline, CDR1 is SGHTA, CDR2 FQGNSA. The ends were cut back, 4 bases at V and 10 bases at J, with 11 bases in the middle. CDR3 length equals 12 residues. The DNA for the CDR3 is TGTGCCAGCAGCTCTGGGGACGCCGAGCAGTTCTTC. Protein sequence: CASSSGDAEQFF.

About this clonotype: Possible read error: a much larger clone is one base away. The chain uses TRBV5-5 and TRBJ1-4; 8 bases are shared with TRBD1. Germline V gene sequence: CDR1 SGHKS, CDR2 YYEKEE (reference sequence). The V and J ends lost 3 bases and 8 bases, in that order; junction bases with no gene match: 6. The CDR3 contains 14 residues. The CDR3 DNA follows: TGTGCCAGCAGCTGGTCAGGGACAGGAGAAAAACTGTTTTTT. Protein product: CASSWSGTGEKLFF.

This clonotype occurred many times. CDR3 sequence (DNA): TGCGCCAGCAGCTTGGATCGGGGGGCCCGTAATTCACCCCTCCACTTT. Residues: CASSLDRGARNSPLHF. The chain has TRBV5-1 and TRBJ1-6, with D possibly matching TRBD1 (6 bases). Germline-derived CDR1 and CDR2 are SGHRS and YFSETQ. The CDR3 sequence is 16 residues long. The ends were cut back, 0 bases at V and 6 bases at J, with 13 bases in the middle.